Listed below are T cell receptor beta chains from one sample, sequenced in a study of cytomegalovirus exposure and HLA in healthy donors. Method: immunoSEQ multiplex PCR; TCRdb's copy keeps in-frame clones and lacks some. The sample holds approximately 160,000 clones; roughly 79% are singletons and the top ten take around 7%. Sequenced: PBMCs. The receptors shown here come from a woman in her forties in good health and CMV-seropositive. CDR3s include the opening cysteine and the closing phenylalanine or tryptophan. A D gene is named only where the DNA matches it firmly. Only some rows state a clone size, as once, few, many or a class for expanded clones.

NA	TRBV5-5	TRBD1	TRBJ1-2	CASSRGGFTGGTYGYTF	TGTGCCAGCAGCAGAGGGGGTTTCACAGGGGGCACCTATGGCTACACCTTC
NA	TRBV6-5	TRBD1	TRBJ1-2	CASRDRQGSGYTF	TGTGCCAGCAGAGATAGACAGGGGTCTGGCTACACCTTC
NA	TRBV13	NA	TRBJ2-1	CASSPTTGYNEQFF	TGTGCCAGCAGCCCAACGACAGGCTACAATGAGCAGTTCTTC
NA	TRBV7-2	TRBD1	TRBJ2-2	CASSSTGASTGELFF	TGTGCCAGCAGCTCTACAGGGGCAAGTACCGGGGAGCTGTTTTTT
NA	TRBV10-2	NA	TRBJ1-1	CASILGRGFTEAFF	TGCGCCAGCATACTGGGCCGGGGTTTTACTGAAGCTTTCTTT
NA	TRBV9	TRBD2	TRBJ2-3	CASSRGTSLFGIPDTQYF	TGTGCCAGCAGTCGGGGGACTAGCCTCTTCGGAATTCCAGATACGCAGTATTTT
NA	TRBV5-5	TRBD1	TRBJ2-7	CASSPDDRGYEQYF	TGTGCCAGCAGCCCCGACGACAGGGGCTACGAGCAGTACTTC
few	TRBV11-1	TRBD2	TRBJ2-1	CASSPKLAGEYNEQFF	TGTGCCAGCAGCCCCAAACTAGCGGGGGAGTACAATGAGCAGTTCTTC
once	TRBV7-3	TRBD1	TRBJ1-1	CASSRQGGVTEAFF	TGTGCCAGCAGCAGACAGGGGGGCGTCACTGAAGCTTTCTTT
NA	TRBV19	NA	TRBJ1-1	CASSIGVAGEAFF	TGTGCCAGTAGTATTGGGGTGGCGGGGGAAGCTTTCTTT
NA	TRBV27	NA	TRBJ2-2	CASSVGRVNTGELFF	TGTGCCAGCAGTGTCGGGCGGGTGAACACCGGGGAGCTGTTTTTT
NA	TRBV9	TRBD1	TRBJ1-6	CASSPSTGRNSPLHF	TGTGCCAGCAGCCCGTCGACAGGGAGGAATTCACCCCTCCACTTT
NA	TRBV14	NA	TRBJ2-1	CASSQVTIMGNEQFF	TGTGCCAGCAGCCAAGTTACTATAATGGGCAATGAGCAGTTCTTC
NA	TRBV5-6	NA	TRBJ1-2	CASSLSFGCTF	TGTGCCAGCAGCTTGAGTTTCGGGTGCACCTTC
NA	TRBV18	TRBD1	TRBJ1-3	CASSPGTGPGNTIYF	TGTGCCAGCTCCCCCGGGACAGGACCTGGAAACACCATATATTTT
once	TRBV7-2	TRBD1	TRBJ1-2	CASSFTGAGNYGYTF	TGTGCCAGCAGCTTTACAGGGGCAGGAAACTATGGCTACACCTTC
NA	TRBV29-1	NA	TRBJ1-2	CSVLRREDYGYTF	TGCAGCGTTCTTCGCAGGGAGGATTATGGCTACACCTTC
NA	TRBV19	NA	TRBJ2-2	CASSIDGSPAWLFF	TGTGCCAGTAGTATAGATGGGAGCCCGGCGTGGCTGTTTTTT
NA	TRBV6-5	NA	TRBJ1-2	CASGRAANYGYTF	TGTGCCAGCGGGAGGGCAGCTAACTATGGCTACACCTTC
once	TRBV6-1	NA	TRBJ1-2	CASSERFYGYTF	TGTGCCAGCAGTGAACGGTTCTATGGCTACACCTTC
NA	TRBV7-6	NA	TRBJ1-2	CASSAGSYGYTF	TGTGCCAGCAGCGCCGGGAGCTATGGCTACACCTTC
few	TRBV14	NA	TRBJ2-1	CASSQEKYRSSYNEQFF	TGTGCCAGCAGCCAAGAAAAATACAGAAGCTCCTACAATGAGCAGTTCTTC
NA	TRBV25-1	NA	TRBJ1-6	CASSERTSRGSPLHF	TGTGCCAGCAGTGAACGGACCTCCCGGGGTTCACCCCTCCACTTT